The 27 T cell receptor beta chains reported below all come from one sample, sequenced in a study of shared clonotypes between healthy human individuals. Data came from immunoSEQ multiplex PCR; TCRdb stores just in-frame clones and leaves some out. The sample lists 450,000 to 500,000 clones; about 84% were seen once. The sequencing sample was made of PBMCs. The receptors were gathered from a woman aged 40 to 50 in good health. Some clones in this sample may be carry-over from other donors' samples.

The CDR3 is CASSSPGLSFEQYF. The DNA of the CDR3 is TGTGCCAGCAGCTCCCCGGGACTCTCTTTCGAGCAGTACTTC. The rearrangement joins TRBV7-6 to TRBJ2-7, with TRBD2 as a possible D gene (6 bases). Germline-derived CDR1 and CDR2 are SGHVS and FNYEAQ. The CDR3 contains 14 residues. V was shortened by 4 bases and J by 6 bases, with 16 bases between the two germline ends. Combining the CDR3 with reference TRBV7-6 and TRBJ2-7 gives the whole variable domain GAGVSQSPRYKVTKRGQDVALRCDPISGHVSLYWYRQALGQGPEFLTYFNYEAQQDKSGLPNDRFSAERPEGSISTLTIQRTEQRDSAMYRCASSSPGLSFEQYFGPGTRLTVT.

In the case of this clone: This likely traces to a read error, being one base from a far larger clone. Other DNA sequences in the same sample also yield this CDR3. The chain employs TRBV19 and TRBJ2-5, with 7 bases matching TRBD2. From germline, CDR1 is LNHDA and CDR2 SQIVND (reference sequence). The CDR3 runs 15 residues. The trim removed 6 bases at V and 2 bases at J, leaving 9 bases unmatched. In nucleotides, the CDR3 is TGTGCCAGTAGCATTCCTGCGGGAGCACAAGAGACCCAGTACTTC. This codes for CASSIPAGAQETQYF.

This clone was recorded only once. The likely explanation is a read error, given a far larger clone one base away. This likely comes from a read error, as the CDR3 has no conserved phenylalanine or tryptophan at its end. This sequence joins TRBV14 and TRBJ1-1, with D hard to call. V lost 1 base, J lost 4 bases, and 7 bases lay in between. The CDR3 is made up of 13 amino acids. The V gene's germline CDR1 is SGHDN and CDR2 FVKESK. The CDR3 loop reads CASSQVDGTEAFS. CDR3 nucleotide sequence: TGTGCCAGCAGCCAAGTAGACGGCACTGAAGCTTTCTCT.

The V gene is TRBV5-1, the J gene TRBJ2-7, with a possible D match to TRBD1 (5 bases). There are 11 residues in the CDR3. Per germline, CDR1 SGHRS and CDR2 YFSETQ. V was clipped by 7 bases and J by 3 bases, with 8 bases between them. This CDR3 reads CASARDYEQYF. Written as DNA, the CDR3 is TGCGCCAGCGCCAGGGACTACGAGCAGTACTTC.

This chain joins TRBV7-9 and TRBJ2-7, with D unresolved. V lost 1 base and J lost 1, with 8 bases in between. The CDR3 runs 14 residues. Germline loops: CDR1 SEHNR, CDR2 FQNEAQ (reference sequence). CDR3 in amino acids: CASSLEAASYEQYF. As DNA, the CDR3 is TGTGCCAGCAGCTTAGAGGCAGCTTCCTACGAGCAGTACTTC. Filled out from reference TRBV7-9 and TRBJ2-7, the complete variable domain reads DTGVSQNPRHKITKRGQNVTFRCDPISEHNRLYWYRQTLGQGPEFLTYFQNEAQLEKSRLLSDRFSAERPKGSFSTLEIQRTEQGDSAMYLCASSLEAASYEQYFGPGTRLTVT.

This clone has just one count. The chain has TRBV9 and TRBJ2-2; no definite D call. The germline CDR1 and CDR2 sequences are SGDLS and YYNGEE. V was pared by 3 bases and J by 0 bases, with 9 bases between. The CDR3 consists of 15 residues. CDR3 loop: CASSGALANTGELFF. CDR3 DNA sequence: TGTGCCAGCAGCGGAGCACTCGCGAACACCGGGGAGCTGTTTTTT.

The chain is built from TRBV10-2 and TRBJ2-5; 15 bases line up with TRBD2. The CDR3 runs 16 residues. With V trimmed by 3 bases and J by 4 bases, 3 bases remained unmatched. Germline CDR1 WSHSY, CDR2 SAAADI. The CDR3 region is CASSDPGLAGGETQYF. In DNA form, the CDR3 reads TGCGCCAGCAGTGACCCGGGACTAGCGGGAGGAGAGACCCAGTACTTC.

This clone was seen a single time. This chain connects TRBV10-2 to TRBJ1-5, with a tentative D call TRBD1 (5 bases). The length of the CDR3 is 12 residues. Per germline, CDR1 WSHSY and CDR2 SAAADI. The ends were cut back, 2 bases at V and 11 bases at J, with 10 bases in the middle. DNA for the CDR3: TGCGCCAGCAGTGAGCGGGGGTCCGCCCAGCATTTT. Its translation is CASSERGSAQHF.

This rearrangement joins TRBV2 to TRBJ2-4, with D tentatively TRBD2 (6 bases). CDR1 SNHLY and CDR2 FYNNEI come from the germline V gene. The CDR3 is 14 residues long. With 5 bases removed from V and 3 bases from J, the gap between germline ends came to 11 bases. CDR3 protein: CASSKTRDKNIQYF. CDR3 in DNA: TGTGCCAGCAGTAAGACTAGGGACAAAAACATTCAGTACTTC. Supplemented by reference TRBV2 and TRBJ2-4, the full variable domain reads EPEVTQTPSHQVTQMGQEVILRCVPISNHLYFYWYRQILGQKVEFLVSFYNNEISEKSEIFDDQFSVERPDGSNFTLKIRSTKLEDSAMYFCASSKTRDKNIQYFGAGTRLSVL.

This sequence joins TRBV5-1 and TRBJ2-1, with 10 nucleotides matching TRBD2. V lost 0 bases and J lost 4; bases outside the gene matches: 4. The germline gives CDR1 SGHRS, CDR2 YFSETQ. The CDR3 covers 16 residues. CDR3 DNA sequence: TGCGCCAGCAGCTTGGAGGCTAGCGGGGGATACAATGAGCAGTTCTTC. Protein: CASSLEASGGYNEQFF.

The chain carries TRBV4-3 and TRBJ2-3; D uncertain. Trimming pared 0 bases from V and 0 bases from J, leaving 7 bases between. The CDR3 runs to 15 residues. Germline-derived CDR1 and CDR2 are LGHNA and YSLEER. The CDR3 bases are TGCGCCAGCAGCCAAGATGAGCTTAGCACAGATACGCAGTATTTT. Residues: CASSQDELSTDTQYF.

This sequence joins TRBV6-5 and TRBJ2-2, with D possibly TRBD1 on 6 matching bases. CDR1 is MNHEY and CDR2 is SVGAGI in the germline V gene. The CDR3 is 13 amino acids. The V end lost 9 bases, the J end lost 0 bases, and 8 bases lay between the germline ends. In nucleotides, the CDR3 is TGTGCCAGTGGACAGCCGAACACCGGGGAGCTGTTTTTT. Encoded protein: CASGQPNTGELFF.

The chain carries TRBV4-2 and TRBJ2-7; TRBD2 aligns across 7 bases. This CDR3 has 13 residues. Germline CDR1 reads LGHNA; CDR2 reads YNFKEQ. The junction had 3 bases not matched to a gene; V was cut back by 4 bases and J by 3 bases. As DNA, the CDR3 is TGTGCCAGCAGCCCCAGCGGGAACTACGAGCAGTACTTC. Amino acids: CASSPSGNYEQYF.

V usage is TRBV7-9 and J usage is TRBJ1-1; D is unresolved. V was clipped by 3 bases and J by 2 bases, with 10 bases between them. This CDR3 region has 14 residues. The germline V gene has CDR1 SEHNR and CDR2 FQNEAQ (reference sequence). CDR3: CASSLEGYNTEAFF. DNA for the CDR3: TGTGCCAGCAGCTTGGAGGGATATAACACTGAAGCTTTCTTT.

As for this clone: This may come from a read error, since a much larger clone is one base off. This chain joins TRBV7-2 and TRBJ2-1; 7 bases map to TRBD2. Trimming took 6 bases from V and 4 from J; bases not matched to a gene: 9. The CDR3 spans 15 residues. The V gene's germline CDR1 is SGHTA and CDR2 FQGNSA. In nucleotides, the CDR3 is TGTGCCAGCAGGGGGGAGGGCGAAAGGTACAATGAGCAGTTCTTC. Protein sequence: CASRGEGERYNEQFF.

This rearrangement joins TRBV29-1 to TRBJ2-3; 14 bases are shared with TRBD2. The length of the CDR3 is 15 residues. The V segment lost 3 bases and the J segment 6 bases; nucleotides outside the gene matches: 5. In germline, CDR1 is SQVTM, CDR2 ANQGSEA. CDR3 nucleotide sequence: TGCAGCGTTGATGGGACTAGCGGGAGTTGGGATACGCAGTATTTT. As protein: CSVDGTSGSWDTQYF.

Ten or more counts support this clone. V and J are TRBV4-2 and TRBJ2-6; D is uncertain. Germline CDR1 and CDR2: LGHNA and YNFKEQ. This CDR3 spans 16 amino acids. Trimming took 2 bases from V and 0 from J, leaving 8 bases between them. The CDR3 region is CASSQTESSGANVLTF. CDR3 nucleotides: TGTGCCAGCAGCCAAACGGAGAGCTCTGGGGCCAACGTCCTGACTTTC.

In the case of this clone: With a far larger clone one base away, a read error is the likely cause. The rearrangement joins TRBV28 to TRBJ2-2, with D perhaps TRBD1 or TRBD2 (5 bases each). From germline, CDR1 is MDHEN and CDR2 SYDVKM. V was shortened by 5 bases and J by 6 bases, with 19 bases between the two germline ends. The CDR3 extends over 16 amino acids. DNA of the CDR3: TGTGCCAGCAGTCTCGCCGTACAGAGGGACCCCGGGGAGCTGTTTTTT. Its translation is CASSLAVQRDPGELFF.

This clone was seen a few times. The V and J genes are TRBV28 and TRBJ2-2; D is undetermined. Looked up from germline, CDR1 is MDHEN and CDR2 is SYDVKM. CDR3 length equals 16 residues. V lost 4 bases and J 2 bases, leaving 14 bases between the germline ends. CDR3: CASSSFGKGNTGELFF. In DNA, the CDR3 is TGTGCCAGCAGTTCCTTTGGGAAGGGAAACACCGGGGAGCTGTTTTTT.

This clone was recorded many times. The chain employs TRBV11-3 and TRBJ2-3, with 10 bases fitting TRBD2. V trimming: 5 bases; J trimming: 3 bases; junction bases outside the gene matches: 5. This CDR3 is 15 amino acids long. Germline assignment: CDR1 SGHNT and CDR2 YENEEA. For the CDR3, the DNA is TGTGCCAGCAGCCAAGCGGGAGGGCCGACAGATACGCAGTATTTT. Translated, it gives CASSQAGGPTDTQYF.

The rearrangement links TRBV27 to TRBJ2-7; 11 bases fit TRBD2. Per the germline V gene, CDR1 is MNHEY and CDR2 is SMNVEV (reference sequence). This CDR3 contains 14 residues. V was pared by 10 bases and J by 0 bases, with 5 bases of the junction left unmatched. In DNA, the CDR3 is TGTGCCACGAGAACTAGCGGGAGCTCCTACGAGCAGTACTTC. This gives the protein CATRTSGSSYEQYF.

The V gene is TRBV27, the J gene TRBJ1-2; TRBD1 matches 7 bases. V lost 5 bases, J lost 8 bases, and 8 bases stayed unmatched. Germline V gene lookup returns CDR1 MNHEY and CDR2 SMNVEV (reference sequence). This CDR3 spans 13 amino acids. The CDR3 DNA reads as TGTGCCAGCAGTCCAAACAGGGGAGAAGGCTACACCTTC. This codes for CASSPNRGEGYTF.

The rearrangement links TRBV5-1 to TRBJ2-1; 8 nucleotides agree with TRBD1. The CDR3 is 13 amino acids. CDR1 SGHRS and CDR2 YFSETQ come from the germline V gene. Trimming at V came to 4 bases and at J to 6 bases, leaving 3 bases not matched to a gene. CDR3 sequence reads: CASSATGGNEQFF. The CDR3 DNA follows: TGCGCCAGCAGCGCAACAGGGGGCAATGAGCAGTTCTTC.

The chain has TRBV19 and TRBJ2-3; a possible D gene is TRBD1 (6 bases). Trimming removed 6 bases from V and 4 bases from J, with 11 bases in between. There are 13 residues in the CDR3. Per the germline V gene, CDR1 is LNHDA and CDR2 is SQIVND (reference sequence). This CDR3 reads CASSPRGADTQYF. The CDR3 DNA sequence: TGTGCCAGTAGCCCCAGGGGTGCAGATACGCAGTATTTT.

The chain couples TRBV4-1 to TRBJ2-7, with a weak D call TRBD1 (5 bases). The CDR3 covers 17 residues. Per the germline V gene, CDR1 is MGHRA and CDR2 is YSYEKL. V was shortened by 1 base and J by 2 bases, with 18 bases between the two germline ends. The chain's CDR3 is CASSQGVQGPFPYEQYF. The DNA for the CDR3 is TGCGCCAGCAGCCAAGGGGTGCAGGGTCCTTTCCCCTACGAGCAGTACTTC.

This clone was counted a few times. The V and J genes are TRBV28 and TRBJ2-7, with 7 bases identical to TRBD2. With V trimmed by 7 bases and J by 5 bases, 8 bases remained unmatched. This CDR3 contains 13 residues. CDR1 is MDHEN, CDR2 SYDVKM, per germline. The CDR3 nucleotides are TGTGCCAGCAATAAAGCGGGATTGGACGAGCAGTACTTC. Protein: CASNKAGLDEQYF.

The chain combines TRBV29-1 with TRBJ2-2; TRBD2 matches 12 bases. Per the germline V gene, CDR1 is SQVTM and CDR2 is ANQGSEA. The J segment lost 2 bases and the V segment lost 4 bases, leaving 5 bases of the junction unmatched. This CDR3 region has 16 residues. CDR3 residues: CSVGASGRVNTGELFF. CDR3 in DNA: TGCAGCGTTGGGGCTAGCGGGAGGGTAAACACCGGGGAGCTGTTTTTT.